This is a list of T cell receptor beta chains from one sample in a study of Ad26.COV2.S vaccination and SARS-CoV-2 variants. Sequencing was performed with immunoSEQ multiplex PCR; in TCRdb, only in-frame clones are kept and a portion is missing. This sample has 500,000 or so clones, with about 88% found just once. The sample here was peripheral blood, taken in a trial of Ad26.COV2.S vaccine versus placebo. The source of these receptors is a person between 18 and 65 years old who received the Ad26.COV2.S COVID-19 vaccine or a placebo. The CDR3 runs from the conserved cysteine through the conserved F or W. Fields, in order: CDR3 length, V gene, J gene, D gene, clone size, CDR3 protein, CDR3 DNA. The D gene is left open where the match is weak. Some rows have no size entry. The others give once, few or many, or a class for an expanded clone.

length: 15
V: TRBV2
J: TRBJ2-7
D: .
size: .
CDR3: CASSVPSRGSYEQYF
DNA: TGTGCCAGCAGTGTACCGTCCCGGGGCTCCTACGAGCAGTACTTC

length: 13
V: TRBV19
J: TRBJ1-5
D: .
size: .
CDR3: CASSLAGHQPQHF
DNA: TGTGCCAGTAGTCTGGCAGGGCATCAGCCCCAGCATTTT

length: 13
V: TRBV13
J: TRBJ2-7
D: .
size: .
CDR3: CASSLGRGYEQYF
DNA: TGTGCCAGCAGCTTAGGCCGAGGCTACGAGCAGTACTTC

length: 15
V: TRBV18
J: TRBJ2-1
D: .
size: .
CDR3: CASSPPVTKAFEQFF
DNA: TGTGCCAGCTCACCACCCGTGACAAAGGCCTTTGAGCAGTTCTTC

length: 13
V: TRBV7-9
J: TRBJ1-4
D: .
size: .
CDR3: CASSRPRAEKLFF
DNA: TGTGCCAGCAGCCGCCCGCGGGCTGAAAAACTGTTTTTT

length: 19
V: TRBV4-3
J: TRBJ2-2
D: TRBD2
size: .
CDR3: CASSQDRGAGGPRTGELFF
DNA: TGCGCCAGCAGCCAAGATCGTGGAGCGGGAGGGCCCCGGACCGGGGAGCTGTTTTTT

length: 11
V: TRBV20-1
J: TRBJ2-7
D: .
size: .
CDR3: CSARGQGSSYF
DNA: TGCAGTGCTAGAGGCCAGGGTAGCTCGTACTTC

length: 15
V: TRBV5-6
J: TRBJ2-5
D: .
size: .
CDR3: CASSLTPVNPETQYF
DNA: TGTGCCAGCAGCTTGACACCAGTTAATCCAGAGACCCAGTACTTC

length: 15
V: TRBV4-1
J: TRBJ1-5
D: .
size: few
CDR3: CASSQFYSSNQPQHF
DNA: TGCGCCAGCAGCCAATTCTACAGCTCCAATCAGCCCCAGCATTTT

length: 17
V: TRBV19
J: TRBJ2-1
D: TRBD2
size: .
CDR3: CASSIPLVAGGLNEQFF
DNA: TGTGCCAGTAGTATACCCCTGGTAGCGGGGGGGCTTAATGAGCAGTTCTTC

length: 14
V: TRBV7-9
J: TRBJ1-5
D: .
size: once
CDR3: CASSLASRNQPQHF
DNA: TGTGCCAGCAGCTTAGCGTCCAGAAATCAGCCCCAGCATTTT

length: 13
V: TRBV7-2
J: TRBJ2-1
D: .
size: .
CDR3: CASTHERSNEQFF
DNA: TGTGCCAGCACTCACGAGCGGAGCAATGAGCAGTTCTTC

length: 15
V: TRBV24-1
J: TRBJ2-3
D: TRBD1
size: .
CDR3: CATSDPTGSTDTQYF
DNA: TGTGCCACCAGTGATCCGACAGGGAGCACAGATACGCAGTATTTT

length: 14
V: TRBV29-1
J: TRBJ2-1
D: TRBD2
size: .
CDR3: CSVAQREAYNEQFF
DNA: TGCAGCGTTGCTCAGCGGGAGGCTTACAATGAGCAGTTCTTC

length: 15
V: TRBV18
J: TRBJ1-6
D: .
size: .
CDR3: CASLQGRTDNSPLHF
DNA: TGTGCCAGCTTACAGGGACGGACCGATAATTCACCCCTCCACTTT

length: 18
V: TRBV7-8
J: TRBJ2-5
D: TRBD2
size: .
CDR3: CASSLTRTSGIREETQYF
DNA: TGTGCCAGCAGCTTGACAAGGACTAGCGGGATTAGGGAGGAGACCCAGTACTTC

length: 15
V: TRBV4-3
J: TRBJ1-3
D: TRBD1
size: .
CDR3: CASSQLTGSGNTIYF
DNA: TGCGCCAGCAGCCAACTGACAGGGTCGGGAAACACCATATATTTT

length: 15
V: TRBV7-2
J: TRBJ2-1
D: .
size: .
CDR3: CASSFDSSSYNEQFF
DNA: TGTGCCAGCAGCTTTGACTCGAGCTCCTACAATGAGCAGTTCTTC

length: 18
V: TRBV7-8
J: TRBJ2-1
D: .
size: .
CDR3: CASRRFSNSPDSYNEQFF
DNA: TGTGCCAGCAGACGGTTCTCCAATAGCCCTGACTCCTACAATGAGCAGTTCTTC

length: 16
V: TRBV6-5
J: TRBJ2-5
D: .
size: .
CDR3: CASSYFAGPPQETQYF
DNA: TGTGCCAGCAGTTACTTTGCGGGTCCTCCCCAAGAGACCCAGTACTTC

length: 18
V: TRBV15
J: TRBJ2-3
D: .
size: .
CDR3: CATSASVSSFLNYDTQYF
DNA: TGTGCCACCAGCGCCTCCGTATCTTCATTTTTGAATTACGATACGCAGTATTTT

length: 13
V: TRBV11-3
J: TRBJ1-2
D: .
size: .
CDR3: CASSLGVVYGYTF
DNA: TGTGCCAGCAGCTTGGGGGTCGTCTATGGCTACACCTTC

length: 13
V: TRBV5-1
J: TRBJ2-5
D: .
size: .
CDR3: CASSFGPQETQYF
DNA: TGCGCCAGCAGCTTTGGTCCACAAGAGACCCAGTACTTC

length: 17
V: TRBV5-1
J: TRBJ2-5
D: TRBD2
size: once
CDR3: CASSPPVAGGPQETQYF
DNA: TGCGCCAGCAGCCCCCCCGTTGCGGGGGGGCCCCAAGAGACCCAGTACTTC

length: 15
V: TRBV18
J: TRBJ2-7
D: .
size: .
CDR3: CASSPPGTLKYEQYF
DNA: TGTGCCAGCTCACCACCGGGGACACTAAAATACGAGCAGTACTTC

length: 14
V: TRBV27
J: TRBJ1-6
D: .
size: few
CDR3: CASSFHRASMSLHF
DNA: TGTGCCAGCAGTTTTCACCGGGCCTCGATGTCCCTCCACTTT

length: 17
V: TRBV20-1
J: TRBJ2-6
D: TRBD1
size: .
CDR3: CSASHLQGVSGANVLTF
DNA: TGCAGTGCTAGTCATCTACAGGGGGTCTCTGGGGCCAACGTCCTGACTTTC

length: 17
V: TRBV5-4
J: TRBJ1-2
D: TRBD1
size: once
CDR3: CASSLRNGGQLPYGYTF
DNA: TGTGCCAGCAGCTTGCGAAATGGGGGACAGCTCCCCTATGGCTACACCTTC

length: 13
V: TRBV7-2
J: TRBJ2-2
D: .
size: .
CDR3: CASRMDYTGELFF
DNA: TGTGCCAGCAGGATGGACTACACCGGGGAGCTGTTTTTT

length: 15
V: TRBV27
J: TRBJ2-2
D: TRBD1
size: few
CDR3: CASSSPGQGTGELFF
DNA: TGTGCCAGCAGTAGCCCGGGACAGGGTACCGGGGAGCTGTTTTTT

length: 15
V: TRBV5-1
J: TRBJ2-1
D: .
size: .
CDR3: CASSLGLASYNEQFF
DNA: TGCGCCAGCAGCTTGGGCTTGGCCTCCTACAATGAGCAGTTCTTC

length: 13
V: TRBV27
J: TRBJ1-4
D: .
size: .
CDR3: CASSDRGWEKLFF
DNA: TGTGCCAGCAGTGACCGGGGGTGGGAAAAACTGTTTTTT

length: 10
V: TRBV29-1
J: TRBJ2-7
D: .
size: .
CDR3: CSVPGYEQYF
DNA: TGCAGCGTTCCGGGTTACGAGCAGTACTTC

length: 17
V: TRBV21-1
J: TRBJ2-3
D: .
size: .
CDR3: CASSKALATPSTDTQYF
DNA: TGTGCCAGCAGCAAAGCGCTGGCTACACCTAGCACAGATACGCAGTATTTT

length: 15
V: TRBV7-9
J: TRBJ2-5
D: .
size: .
CDR3: CASSALGPYQETQYF
DNA: TGTGCCAGCAGCGCGTTGGGACCGTACCAAGAGACCCAGTACTTC

length: 15
V: TRBV30
J: TRBJ1-4
D: .
size: .
CDR3: CAWSAYLRDLEKLFF
DNA: TGTGCCTGGAGTGCATACCTCCGGGACCTCGAGAAACTGTTTTTT

length: 16
V: TRBV7-8
J: TRBJ1-4
D: .
size: .
CDR3: CASSLAIGGGDEKLFF
DNA: TGTGCCAGCAGCTTAGCGATAGGCGGGGGGGACGAAAAACTGTTTTTT

length: 13
V: TRBV12-3/TRBV12-4
J: TRBJ2-1
D: .
size: once
CDR3: CASSGNSYNEQFF
DNA: TGTGCCAGCAGCGGGAATTCCTACAATGAGCAGTTCTTC

length: 11
V: TRBV5-1
J: TRBJ2-3
D: .
size: .
CDR3: CASSLADTQYF
DNA: TGCGCCAGCAGCTTGGCGGATACGCAGTATTTT

length: 15
V: TRBV7-9
J: TRBJ2-2
D: .
size: few
CDR3: CASSLGVGDTGELFF
DNA: TGTGCCAGCAGCTTAGGAGTAGGGGACACCGGGGAGCTGTTTTTT

length: 15
V: TRBV5-1
J: TRBJ1-1
D: .
size: .
CDR3: CASSPPMAKNTEAFF
DNA: TGCGCCAGCAGCCCCCCTATGGCTAAGAACACTGAAGCTTTCTTT

length: 16
V: TRBV28
J: TRBJ1-3
D: .
size: .
CDR3: CASTVGQLPSGNTIYF
DNA: TGTGCCAGCACAGTTGGACAGCTACCCTCTGGAAACACCATATATTTT

length: 16
V: TRBV5-6
J: TRBJ2-1
D: TRBD1
size: .
CDR3: CASSLGVGTGGNEQFF
DNA: TGTGCCAGCAGCTTGGGCGTTGGGACAGGGGGCAATGAGCAGTTCTTC

length: 15
V: TRBV9
J: TRBJ1-2
D: .
size: .
CDR3: CASSVDYGEGYGYTF
DNA: TGTGCCAGCAGCGTAGATTACGGGGAAGGGTATGGCTACACCTTC

length: 14
V: TRBV7-9
J: TRBJ2-1
D: TRBD2
size: .
CDR3: CASSGTSGYNEQFF
DNA: TGTGCCAGCAGCGGGACTAGCGGTTACAATGAGCAGTTCTTC

length: 14
V: TRBV11-3
J: TRBJ2-3
D: TRBD2
size: .
CDR3: CASSPGNSGYAQYF
DNA: TGTGCCAGCAGCCCAGGGAATAGCGGGTATGCGCAGTATTTT

length: 13
V: TRBV5-4
J: TRBJ1-5
D: .
size: .
CDR3: CASSFGPNQPQHF
DNA: TGTGCCAGCAGCTTCGGTCCCAATCAGCCCCAGCATTTT

length: 15
V: TRBV4-3
J: TRBJ1-1
D: .
size: .
CDR3: CASSPNFPGYTEAFF
DNA: TGCGCCAGCAGCCCTAATTTCCCAGGGTACACTGAAGCTTTCTTT

length: 17
V: TRBV14
J: TRBJ1-1
D: .
size: .
CDR3: CASSQVAPRALNTEAFF
DNA: TGTGCCAGCAGCCAAGTGGCCCCCCGGGCGCTGAACACTGAAGCTTTCTTT